This T cell receptor (beta chain) was obtained from a study of tumor-infiltrating lymphocytes in primary liver carcinoma. Study summary: Surgical resection served as treatment for the primary liver carcinoma of these patients. All lesions had stage T1-T3 N0M0 and about 4.2 to 10 cm widths.

This clonotype was counted at least ten times. Antigen specificity is unknown. Production of TCR beta cDNA used roughly 500 ng total RNA together with a constant-region primer. Three rounds of nested multiplex PCR with slightly modified ARM-PCR produced TCR beta libraries. TCRdb processed the multiplex PCR reads anew with MiXCR; each CDR3 protein has one entry. The data show 150,000 to 200,000 distinct CDR3 sequences, roughly 61% seen once. Study-wide findings and caveats: The study found tumor-adjacent and tumor-blood pairs overlapped less than tumor region pairs.

RNA was extracted from whole blood without cell sorting, alongside germline DNA. The receptor was derived from a woman aged 60-75 years with primary liver carcinoma and hepatitis B virus infection. What was sequenced was peripheral blood.

CDR3 nucleotide sequence: TGCGCCAGCAGTCTCGGGCTAGGCGCAGATACGCAGTATTTT. This sequence encodes CASSLGLGADTQYF. The chain recombines TRBV10-1 with TRBJ2-3; no reliable D call. V was clipped by 5 bases and J by 4 bases, with 13 bases between them. The V gene's germline CDR1 is WNHNN and CDR2 SYGVQD (reference sequence). The CDR3 runs 14 residues.